This TCR beta chain was documented in a study of T cells in Graves' hyperthyroidism and ophthalmopathy (dated by TCRdb to about 2019). For the study in its entirety: Peripheral blood was collected at initial diagnosis, before any treatment. To identify distinguishing TCR V-J signatures, a discovery cohort of around 100 patients was used, comprising roughly 45 with Graves' ophthalmopathy and around 60 with stable Graves' hyperthyroidism. Prospective prediction of ophthalmopathy was tested in an independent validation cohort of 18 to 20 hyperthyroidism patients and some 17 patients who later progressed to ophthalmopathy. The roughly 100 discovery patients were randomly split 7:3 into training and test sets. Thyroid tissue and blood T-cell repertoires from about 6 Graves' hyperthyroidism patients were also compared in the study. Following sampling, methimazole starting at 30 mg daily was given to hyperthyroidism patients, and high-dose intravenous methylprednisolone was given to ophthalmopathy patients. According to the paper, TCR Vbeta CDR3 sequencing was carried out on approximately 140 peripheral blood samples, which came from 40 to 45 ophthalmopathy, around 74 hyperthyroidism and around 17 progressor patients.

TCR beta CDR3 regions were amplified from RNA transcripts. A first-round RT-PCR of the TCR CDR3 used the HTBI primer set with the Qiagen OneStep RT-PCR kit. Libraries were constructed in a second round of multiplex PCR, after which size selection and purification were carried out. Sequencing of the libraries was done on an Illumina HiSeq2000 using paired-end 100 bp reads. The published analysis was carried out like this. SOAPnuke was used to process the raw data, with reads discarded if the reads contained adapters or uncalled bases, had a mean Phred below 15, or lacked an exact constant-primer or identifier match. COPE v1.2.5 was used to merge high-quality paired reads, and clonotypes were defined as unique nucleotide sequences. MiTCR v1.1 was used to align clonotypes to the IMGT TRBV, TRBD and TRBJ reference segments. The analysis was restricted to V-J combinations with a frequency above 0.0001, which together covered just over 98% of the repertoires. The TCS score was defined as the ratio of F50 (clonal expansion) to E x V (chaos), calculated using BLOSUM62-based TCRdist between CDR3 peptides within each V-J. Welch's t-statistics and random forest reduced approximately 520 V-J features to 13, which were used in a naive Bayes classifier (R e1071). The public reads were quality trimmed at Q25 with fastp and then assembled into clones with MiXCR by TCRdb, keeping productive beta chains. For every CDR3 protein sequence, its rows merge into one entry that carries the most common genes and DNA. These V and J calls originate from TCRdb's pipeline instead of the authors' own analysis. This sample lists hundreds of thousands of distinct CDR3 sequences; approximately 19% were detected once. The top ten clonotypes cover around 17% of the sample.

The hyperthyroidism patients were between 18 and 65 years old and newly diagnosed, with a disease duration of less than 2 months. The study excluded patients with uncontrolled infections, other autoimmune diseases, pregnancy or lactation. Diagnoses were established on the basis of clinical symptoms, serum thyroxine and TRAb, thyroid ultrasound, and orbital computed tomography. Blood from progressor patients was collected at the time of first diagnosis with hyperthyroidism, before any ophthalmopathy symptoms had appeared. PBMCs were separated from over 9 ml of fresh peripheral blood using Ficoll-Paque density gradient centrifugation. Patients classed as progressors first received a Graves' hyperthyroidism diagnosis and then went on to develop ophthalmopathy during follow-up. Total RNA was extracted using Trizol reagent, and RNA quality was assessed on an Agilent 2100 Bioanalyzer. Notes on this clonotype: What this receptor recognizes is not known. No qualities accompany the bases; no much larger clone lies one base away.

Beyond this particular receptor, the publication reports: In validation, the model predicted progression to ophthalmopathy a median of roughly 6.2 months before onset, with roughly 71% sensitivity and about 72% specificity. Blood samples also contained most of the expanded thyroid clonotypes (frequency above 0.001), which suggests that blood repertoires may reflect thyroid immune responses. No statistical method was used to set the sample size in advance, and investigators knew the group allocation. A model built on a 13 V-J signature distinguished ophthalmopathy from stable hyperthyroidism, reaching over 85% sensitivity and around 81% specificity in cross-validation and 80%/75% in testing.

The junction shows trimming of 2 bases on V and 4 bases on J, plus 12 bases between the germline ends. The germline V gene supplies CDR1 LGHNA and CDR2 YNFKEQ. Spanning cysteine to phenylalanine, the CDR3 consists of 15 amino acids. The CDR3 DNA has 45 bases and is translated from base 1. The chain employs TRBV4-2 and TRBJ1-5; a tentative D match to TRBD1 spans 5 bases. The TCR sequence derives from a woman between 45 and 65 years old with Graves' hyperthyroidism that later progressed to Graves' ophthalmopathy. The sample comprised blood. The sequenced DNA: TGTGCCAGCAGCCAAAGTGACAGTTTGAATCAGCCCCAGCATTTT. Translation gives CASSQSDSLNQPQHF.